This T cell receptor beta chain is from a study of blood T cells in healthy people across ages. Using a J-beta primer mix together with a sample-barcoded 5' primer, a second PCR was run for roughly 6 to 12 cycles. TCRdb called the 5' RACE reads again in MiXCR, with one record for every CDR3 protein. The sample shows roughly 700,000 distinct CDR3 sequences, around a quarter of them seen only once. The germline V gene has CDR1 LGHDT and CDR2 YNNKEL (reference sequence). V shed 1 base and J shed 6 bases, with 13 bases lying between them. The CDR3 covers 14 residues. This clonotype showed up just a few times. The same sample was also used in a study of T cells of mothers and their children.

The material sequenced was blood. The chain links TRBV3-1 to TRBJ2-7; D gene uncertain. This clonotype was obtained from a boy under 18 in good health. CDR3 in amino acids: CASSQVIGPTEQYF. The CDR3 DNA reads as TGTGCCAGCAGCCAAGTGATTGGACCGACCGAGCAGTACTTC.